The clone carrying this T cell receptor beta chain was observed a few times. The data were taken from a study of CD8+CD57+ T cells in acquired aplastic anemia. In the study overall: Sorted CD4+ and CD8+ cell DNA averaged roughly 3 ug.

By flow cytometry, patients selected for sequencing had shown an expansion of CD8+CD57+ cells. Severe acquired aplastic anemia affected all patients. CDR3 and TCR beta VDJ profiling relied on a genomic DNA template. MiXCR, run by TCRdb on the reads, gives a single entry per CDR3 protein. The sample shows about 240,000 distinct CDR3 sequences, around half of them seen only once. Germline assignment: CDR1 WNHNN and CDR2 SYGVQD (reference sequence). This CDR3 is 14 amino acids long. Trimming removed 3 bases at V and 1 base at J, with 9 bases between. This sequence was found in a human donor with aplastic anemia. What was sequenced was sorted CD4+, CD8+, or CD8+CD57+ T cells (not recorded which) from PBMCs. V usage is TRBV10-1 and J usage is TRBJ1-1; D not resolved. The CDR3 DNA reads as TGCGCCAGCAGTGATGGCGGGCCGAACACTGAAGCTTTCTTT. Its protein product is CASSDGGPNTEAFF.